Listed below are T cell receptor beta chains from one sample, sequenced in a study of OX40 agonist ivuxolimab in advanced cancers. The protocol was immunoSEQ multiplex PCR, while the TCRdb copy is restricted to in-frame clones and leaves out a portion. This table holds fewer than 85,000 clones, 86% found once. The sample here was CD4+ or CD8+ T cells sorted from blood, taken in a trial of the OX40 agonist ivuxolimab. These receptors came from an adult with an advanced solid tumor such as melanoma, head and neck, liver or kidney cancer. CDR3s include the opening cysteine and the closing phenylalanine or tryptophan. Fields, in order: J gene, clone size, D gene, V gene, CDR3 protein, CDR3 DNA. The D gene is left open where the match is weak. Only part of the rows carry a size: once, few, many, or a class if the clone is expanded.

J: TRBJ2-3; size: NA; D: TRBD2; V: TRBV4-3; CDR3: CASSQERRTGLAGADTQYF; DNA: TGCGCCAGCAGCCAAGAAAGAAGAACGGGACTAGCGGGAGCAGATACGCAGTATTTT
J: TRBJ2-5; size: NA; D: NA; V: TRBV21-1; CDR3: CASSWDSETQYF; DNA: TGTGCCAGCAGTTGGGACTCGGAGACCCAGTACTTC
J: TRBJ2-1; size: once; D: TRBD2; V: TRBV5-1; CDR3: CASSSAGGPGYEQFF; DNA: TGCGCCAGCAGCTCCGCGGGGGGGCCTGGGTATGAGCAGTTCTTC
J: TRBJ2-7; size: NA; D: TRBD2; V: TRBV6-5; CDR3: CATGLAGAPYEQYF; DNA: TGTGCCACCGGACTAGCGGGGGCCCCCTACGAGCAGTACTTC
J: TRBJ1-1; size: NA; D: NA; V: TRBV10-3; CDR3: CAISEWGGTEAFF; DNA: TGTGCCATCAGTGAATGGGGGGGCACTGAAGCTTTCTTT
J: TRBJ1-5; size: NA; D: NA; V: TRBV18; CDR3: CASSPAFDQPQHF; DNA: TGTGCCAGCTCACCGGCGTTCGATCAGCCCCAGCATTTT
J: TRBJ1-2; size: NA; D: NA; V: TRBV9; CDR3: CASSVGKGWDYGYTF; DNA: TGTGCCAGCAGCGTAGGAAAGGGTTGGGACTATGGCTACACCTTC
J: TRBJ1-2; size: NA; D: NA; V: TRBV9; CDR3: CASSVSQGYGYTF; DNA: TGTGCCAGCAGCGTCAGCCAGGGATATGGCTACACCTTC
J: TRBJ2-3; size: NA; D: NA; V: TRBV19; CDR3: CASSMGLGRHRTADTQYF; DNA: TGTGCCAGTAGTATGGGCCTAGGACGCCATCGAACGGCAGATACGCAGTATTTT
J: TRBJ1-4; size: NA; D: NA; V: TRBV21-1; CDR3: CASSKDTGGIEKLFF; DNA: TGTGCCAGCAGCAAAGACACAGGGGGCATTGAAAAACTGTTTTTT
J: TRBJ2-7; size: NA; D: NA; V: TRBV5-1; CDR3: CASSLAAPITYEQYF; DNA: TGCGCCAGCAGCTTGGCAGCACCCATCACCTACGAGCAGTACTTC
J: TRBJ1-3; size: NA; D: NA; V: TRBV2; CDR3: CASSGGLSSGNTIYF; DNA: TGTGCCAGCAGTGGGGGGCTCAGTTCTGGAAACACCATATATTTT
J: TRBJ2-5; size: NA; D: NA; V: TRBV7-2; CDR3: CASSFPSGDQYF; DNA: TGTGCCAGCAGCTTCCCGTCCGGGGACCAGTACTTC
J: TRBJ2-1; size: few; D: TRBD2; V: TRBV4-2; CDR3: CASRVSAGEGHNEQFF; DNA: TGTGCCAGCAGAGTCTCAGCGGGAGAGGGTCATAATGAGCAGTTCTTC
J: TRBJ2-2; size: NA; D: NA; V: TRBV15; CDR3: CATSIRPIGELFF; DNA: TGTGCCACCAGCATAAGACCTATCGGGGAGCTGTTTTTT
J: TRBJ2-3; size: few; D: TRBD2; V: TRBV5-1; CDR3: CASSRGLAGGPSDTQYF; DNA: TGCGCCAGCAGTCGAGGACTAGCGGGAGGGCCTTCAGATACGCAGTATTTT
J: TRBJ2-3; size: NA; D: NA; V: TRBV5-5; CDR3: CASSLVGASTDTQYF; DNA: TGTGCCAGCAGCTTGGTGGGGGCTAGCACAGATACGCAGTATTTT
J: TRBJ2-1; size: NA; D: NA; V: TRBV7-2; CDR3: CASSLVGAQGYNEQFF; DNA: TGTGCCAGCAGCTTAGTAGGGGCCCAGGGATACAATGAGCAGTTCTTC
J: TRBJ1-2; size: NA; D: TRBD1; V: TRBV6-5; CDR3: CASRTGTVLYGYTF; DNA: TGTGCCAGCAGAACCGGGACAGTCCTCTATGGCTACACCTTC
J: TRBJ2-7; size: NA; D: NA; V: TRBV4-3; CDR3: CASSQDRSEQYF; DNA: TGCGCCAGCAGCCAAGATCGCTCCGAGCAGTACTTC
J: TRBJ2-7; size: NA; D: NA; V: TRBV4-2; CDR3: CASSQDVSLSGIHYEQYF; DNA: TGTGCCAGCAGCCAAGATGTTTCCTTAAGCGGAATACACTACGAGCAGTACTTC
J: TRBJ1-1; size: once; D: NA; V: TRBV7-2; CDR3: CASSLGGGQTEAFF; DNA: TGTGCCAGCAGCTTAGGAGGGGGGCAGACTGAAGCTTTCTTT
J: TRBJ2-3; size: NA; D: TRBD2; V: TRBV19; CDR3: CASSETSGSRTDTQYF; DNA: TGTGCCAGTAGTGAGACTAGCGGGAGTCGAACAGATACGCAGTATTTT
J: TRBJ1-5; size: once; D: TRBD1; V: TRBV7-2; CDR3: CASSFEGQAKNQPQHF; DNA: TGTGCCAGCAGCTTTGAAGGACAGGCTAAAAATCAGCCCCAGCATTTT
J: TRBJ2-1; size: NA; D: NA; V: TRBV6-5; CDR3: CASSYSIRGARNEQFF; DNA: TGTGCCAGCAGTTACTCAATCCGAGGGGCGCGAAATGAGCAGTTCTTC
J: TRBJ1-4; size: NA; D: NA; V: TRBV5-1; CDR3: CASSLSDSNEKLFF; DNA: TGCGCCAGCAGCCTATCGGACAGTAATGAAAAACTGTTTTTT
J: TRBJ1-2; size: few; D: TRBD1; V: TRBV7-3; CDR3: CASSLFTPTGATTYGYTF; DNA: TGTGCCAGCAGCTTATTTACCCCCACAGGGGCGACCACCTATGGCTACACCTTC
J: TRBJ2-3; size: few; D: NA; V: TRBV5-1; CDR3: CASSLADTQYF; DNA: TGCGCCAGCAGCTTGGCAGATACGCAGTATTTT
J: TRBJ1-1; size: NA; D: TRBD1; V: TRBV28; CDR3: CASSRRTGGLNTEAFF; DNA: TGTGCCAGCAGTCGACGGACAGGGGGGTTGAACACTGAAGCTTTCTTT
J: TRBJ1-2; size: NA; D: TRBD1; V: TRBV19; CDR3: CASTTTGAGGNYGYTF; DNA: TGTGCCAGTACCACGACGGGGGCAGGGGGCAACTATGGCTACACCTTC
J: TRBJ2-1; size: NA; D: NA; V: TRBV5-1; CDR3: CASPAEGKHNEQFF; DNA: TGCGCCAGCCCTGCGGAGGGCAAACACAATGAGCAGTTCTTC
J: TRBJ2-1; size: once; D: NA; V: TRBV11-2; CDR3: CASSPLRGKNNEQFF; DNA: TGTGCCAGCAGCCCCCTAAGAGGGAAGAACAATGAGCAGTTCTTC